This T cell receptor beta chain was identified in a study of PD-1 blockade in classical Hodgkin lymphoma. Notes on the study in general: Why the repertoires differ is still unclear, perhaps disease activity or prior therapy. Newly diagnosed patients were said to have less baseline TCR diversity than healthy donors did.

Method: immunoSEQ multiplex PCR; TCRdb's copy keeps in-frame clones and lacks some. The data contain 70,000 or so clones, roughly 93% of them singletons. The time point is: newly diagnosed, previously untreated cHL patient sample. Concerning this clone: Its target is not known.

The ends were cut back, 3 bases at V and 3 bases at J, with 9 bases in the middle. Germline CDR1 is LNHDA and CDR2 is SQIVND (reference sequence). The CDR3 totals 14 residues. The chain recombines TRBV19 with TRBJ1-5; TRBD1 might be the D (5 bases). This receptor was obtained from a human donor with classical Hodgkin lymphoma. Material: peripheral blood mononuclear cells (PBMCs). The chain's CDR3 is CASSMAGLNQPQHF. In DNA form, the CDR3 reads TGTGCCAGTAGTATGGCGGGGCTCAATCAGCCCCAGCATTTT.